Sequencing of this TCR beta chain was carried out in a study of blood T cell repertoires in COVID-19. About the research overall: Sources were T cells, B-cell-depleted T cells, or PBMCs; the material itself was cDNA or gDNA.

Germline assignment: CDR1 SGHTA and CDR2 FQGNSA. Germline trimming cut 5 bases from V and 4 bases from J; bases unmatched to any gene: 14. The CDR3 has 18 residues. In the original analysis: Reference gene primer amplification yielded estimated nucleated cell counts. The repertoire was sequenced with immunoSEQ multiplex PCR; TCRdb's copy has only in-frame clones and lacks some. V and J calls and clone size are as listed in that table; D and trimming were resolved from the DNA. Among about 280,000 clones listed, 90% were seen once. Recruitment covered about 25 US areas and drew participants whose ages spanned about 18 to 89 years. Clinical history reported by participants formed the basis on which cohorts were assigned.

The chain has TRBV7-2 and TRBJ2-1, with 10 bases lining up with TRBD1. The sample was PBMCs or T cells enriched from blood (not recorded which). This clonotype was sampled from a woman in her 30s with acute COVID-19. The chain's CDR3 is CASSPHSRQGALYNEQFF. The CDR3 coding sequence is TGTGCCAGCAGCCCCCACAGTAGACAGGGGGCTTTATACAATGAGCAGTTCTTC.